The next 17 T cell receptor beta chains were all read from a single sample in a study of blood T cell repertoires in COVID-19. Only in-frame clones appear in the TCRdb table, and some are missing; sequencing was by immunoSEQ multiplex PCR. The table includes some 420,000 clones, 80% to 90% detected once. What was sequenced was PBMCs or T cells enriched from blood (not recorded which). These TCRs come from a man aged 25-40 years who had recovered from COVID-19.

This sequence joins TRBV11-2 and TRBJ2-1; weak D call: TRBD2 (5 bases). V gave up 5 bases and J gave up 0 bases, with 8 bases separating them. The CDR3 is 14 residues long. Germline CDR1 SGHAT, CDR2 FQNNGV. The CDR3 DNA reads as TGTGCCAGCAGCCCCGGAGGCTCCTACAATGAGCAGTTCTTC. Translated, it gives CASSPGGSYNEQFF.

This clone has only a few counts. The DNA of the CDR3 is TGCGCCAGCAGTGAATGGCAGTCCTATGGCTACACCTTC. This gives the protein CASSEWQSYGYTF. The chain couples TRBV10-1 to TRBJ1-2; D is uncertain. Trimming stripped 3 bases from V and 4 bases from J, with 9 bases between. The CDR3 covers 13 residues. Germline V gene sequence: CDR1 WNHNN, CDR2 SYGVQD (reference sequence).

The gene calls are TRBV5-1 and TRBJ2-7; TRBD2 aligns across 9 bases. The CDR3 length is 17 residues. Germline CDR1 reads SGHRS; CDR2 reads YFSETQ. V lost 1 base, J lost 0 bases, and 8 bases stayed unmatched. The CDR3 protein is CASSLLASGTFSYEQYF. CDR3 nucleotides: TGCGCCAGCAGCTTGCTCGCTAGCGGGACTTTCTCCTACGAGCAGTACTTC.

This chain joins TRBV18 and TRBJ2-7; D remains unclear. V shed 3 bases and J shed 7 bases, with 7 bases lying between them. The CDR3 contains 11 residues. CDR1 and CDR2 (germline): KGHSH, LQKENI. The CDR3 here is CASSPSEEQYF. CDR3 nucleotides: TGTGCCAGCTCACCCTCCGAGGAGCAGTACTTC.

The V call is TRBV6-2 or TRBV6-3, the J call TRBJ2-4; 8 nucleotides line up with TRBD1. The J segment lost 11 bases and the V segment lost 5 bases, leaving 2 bases of the junction unmatched. The CDR3 runs to 11 residues. Germline V gene data show CDR1 as MNHEY and CDR2 as SVGEGT. The CDR3 region has the DNA TGTGCCAGCAGTCAGGGGGCTCTTCAGTACTTC. It codes for CASSQGALQYF.

The chain employs TRBV6-5 and TRBJ2-7, with 7 bases fitting TRBD1. Germline assignment: CDR1 MNHEY and CDR2 SVGAGI. J gave up 10 bases and V 4 bases, and 4 bases lay outside the gene matches. The CDR3 contains 11 residues. CDR3 DNA sequence: TGTGCCAGCAGTTCTGGGACAGCTCAGTACTTC. Its protein is CASSSGTAQYF.

The gene calls are TRBV3-1 (or the pseudogene TRBV3-2) and TRBJ1-6; 7 positions match TRBD1. The V gene end was trimmed by 3 bases and the J gene end by 7 bases; junction bases not matched to a gene: 6. Per germline, CDR1 LGHDT and CDR2 YNNKEL (reference sequence). This CDR3 contains 15 residues. CDR3 protein: CASSHEGAENSPLHF. Written as DNA, the CDR3 is TGTGCCAGCAGCCACGAGGGGGCGGAAAATTCACCCCTCCACTTT.

The V gene is TRBV3-1 (or the pseudogene TRBV3-2), the J gene TRBJ2-5, with a weak D call TRBD2 (5 bases). CDR1 is LGHDT, CDR2 YNNKEL, per germline (reference sequence). The CDR3 consists of 15 residues. V was clipped by 4 bases and J by 0 bases, with 12 bases between them. The CDR3 coding sequence is TGTGCCAGCAGCCGGCGGCGGGTCTACCAAGAGACCCAGTACTTC. The encoded protein is CASSRRRVYQETQYF.

With regard to this clone: The sample holds other DNA sequences that translate to the same CDR3. V is TRBV18 and J is TRBJ2-5, with 9 bases identical to TRBD1. The CDR3 contains 14 residues. CDR1 is KGHSH and CDR2 is LQKENI in the germline V gene. V lost 3 bases and J lost 2; bases outside the gene matches: 1. CDR3 amino acids: CASSPGTGQETQYF. The DNA for the CDR3 is TGTGCCAGCTCACCCGGGACAGGGCAAGAGACCCAGTACTTC.

This chain joins TRBV6-5 and TRBJ2-7; the match to TRBD1 covers 8 bases. The ends lost 6 bases at V and 0 bases at J; junction bases unmatched: 4. The CDR3 consists of 14 residues. Germline assignment: CDR1 MNHEY and CDR2 SVGAGI. CDR3 nucleotides: TGTGCCAGCAGGCGGACAGGGAGCTCCTACGAGCAGTACTTC. Protein sequence: CASRRTGSSYEQYF.

The chain is built from TRBV11-2 and TRBJ1-1; 9 nucleotides line up with TRBD1. The CDR3 contains 13 residues. Germline lookup yields CDR1 SGHAT and CDR2 FQNNGV. J gave up 10 bases and V 4 bases, and 7 bases lay outside the gene matches. In DNA, the CDR3 is TGTGCCAGCAGCTCGCAAACAGGGGGCGCAGCTTTCTTT. Its protein is CASSSQTGGAAFF.

The chain joins TRBV7-8 to TRBJ2-6; TRBD2 might be the D (5 bases). Between the trimmed V and J ends, which lost 3 bases and 0 bases, there was a span of 6 bases. CDR3 length: 15 amino acids. Germline values: CDR1 SGHVS, CDR2 FQNEAQ. CDR3: CASSFGVSGANVLTF. CDR3 nucleotides: TGTGCCAGCAGCTTCGGGGTCTCTGGGGCCAACGTCCTGACTTTC.

This rearrangement joins TRBV27 to TRBJ2-5; D ambiguous. V was cut by 6 bases and J by 2 bases, with 16 bases left in between. The CDR3 is 15 residues long. Germline V gene lookup returns CDR1 MNHEY and CDR2 SMNVEV (reference sequence). CDR3 nucleotide sequence: TGTGCCAGCAGCCTCCTGAGAGGTGTACAAGAGACCCAGTACTTC. Its translation is CASSLLRGVQETQYF.

The J gene is TRBJ2-5, the V gene TRBV5-1; perhaps TRBD1 as D (6 bases). Trimming removed 0 bases from V and 3 bases from J, with 12 bases in between. CDR3 length: 15 residues. Germline V gene sequence: CDR1 SGHRS, CDR2 YFSETQ. The CDR3: CASSLGWTVKETQYF. CDR3 in DNA: TGCGCCAGCAGCTTGGGTTGGACAGTAAAAGAGACCCAGTACTTC.

This sequence joins TRBV5-1 and TRBJ1-2; a possible D gene is TRBD1 (6 bases). CDR3 length: 14 residues. Trimming took 2 bases from V and 6 from J, leaving 14 bases between them. Germline CDR1 is SGHRS and CDR2 is YFSETQ. CDR3 sequence reads: CASSLGTPLDGYTF. The CDR3 DNA follows: TGCGCCAGCAGCTTAGGGACACCTTTGGATGGCTACACCTTC.

The rearrangement uses TRBV7-9 and TRBJ1-1, with D hard to call. Germline-derived CDR1 and CDR2 are SEHNR and FQNEAQ (reference sequence). The CDR3 length is 13 residues. Trimming took off 5 bases at V and 4 bases at J, with 11 bases between the two ends. The chain's CDR3 is CASSGPGGTEAFF. The DNA of the CDR3 is TGTGCCAGCAGCGGACCCGGAGGCACTGAAGCTTTCTTT.

J is TRBJ1-1 and V is TRBV18; 7 nucleotides align to TRBD1. This CDR3 has 13 amino acids. With V trimmed by 6 bases and J by 9 bases, 10 bases remained unmatched. Germline loops: CDR1 KGHSH, CDR2 LQKENI. The CDR3 DNA is TGTGCCAGCTCTATCCGCCAGGGGGTTCAAGCTTTCTTT. It is translated as CASSIRQGVQAFF.